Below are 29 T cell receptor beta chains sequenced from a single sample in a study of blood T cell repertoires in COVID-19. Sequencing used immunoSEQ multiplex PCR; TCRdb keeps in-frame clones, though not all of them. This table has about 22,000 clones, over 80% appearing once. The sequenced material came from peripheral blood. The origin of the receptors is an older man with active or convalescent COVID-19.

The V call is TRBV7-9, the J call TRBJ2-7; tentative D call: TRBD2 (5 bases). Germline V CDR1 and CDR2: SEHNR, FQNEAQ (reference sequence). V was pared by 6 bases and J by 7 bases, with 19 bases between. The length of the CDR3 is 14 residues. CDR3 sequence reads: CASRADSQSLEQYF. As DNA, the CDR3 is TGTGCCAGCAGAGCGGACTCCCAATCCCTGGAGCAGTACTTC.

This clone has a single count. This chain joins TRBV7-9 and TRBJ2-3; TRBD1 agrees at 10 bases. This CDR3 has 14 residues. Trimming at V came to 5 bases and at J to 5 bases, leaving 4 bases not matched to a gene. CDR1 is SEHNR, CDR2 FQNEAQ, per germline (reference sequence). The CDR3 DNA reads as TGTGCCAGCAGCCCCCGGACAGGGGGAGATACGCAGTATTTT. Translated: CASSPRTGGDTQYF. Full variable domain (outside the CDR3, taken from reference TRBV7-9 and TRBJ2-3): DTGVSQNPRHKITKRGQNVTFRCDPISEHNRLYWYRQTLGQGPEFLTYFQNEAQLEKSRLLSDRFSAERPKGSFSTLEIQRTEQGDSAMYLCASSPRTGGDTQYFGPGTRLTVL.

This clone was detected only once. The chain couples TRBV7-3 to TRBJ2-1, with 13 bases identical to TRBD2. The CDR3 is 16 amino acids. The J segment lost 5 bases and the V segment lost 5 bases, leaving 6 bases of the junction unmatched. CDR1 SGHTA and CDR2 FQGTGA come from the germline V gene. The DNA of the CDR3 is TGTGCCAGCAGCGATCAAGGACTAGCGGGGGACAATGAGCAGTTCTTC. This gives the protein CASSDQGLAGDNEQFF.

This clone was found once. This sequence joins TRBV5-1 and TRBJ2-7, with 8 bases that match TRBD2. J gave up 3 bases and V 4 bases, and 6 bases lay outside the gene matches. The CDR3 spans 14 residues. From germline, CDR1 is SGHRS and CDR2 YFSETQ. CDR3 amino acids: CASSPGLVGYEQYF. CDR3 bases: TGCGCCAGCAGCCCGGGACTAGTCGGCTACGAGCAGTACTTC.

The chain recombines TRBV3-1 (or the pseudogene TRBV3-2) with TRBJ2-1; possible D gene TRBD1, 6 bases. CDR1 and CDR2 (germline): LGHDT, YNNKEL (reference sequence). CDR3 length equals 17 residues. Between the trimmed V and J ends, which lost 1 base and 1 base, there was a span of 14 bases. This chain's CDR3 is CASSQGAGRGSYNEQFF. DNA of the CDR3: TGTGCCAGCAGCCAAGGGGCCGGCAGGGGATCCTACAATGAGCAGTTCTTC.

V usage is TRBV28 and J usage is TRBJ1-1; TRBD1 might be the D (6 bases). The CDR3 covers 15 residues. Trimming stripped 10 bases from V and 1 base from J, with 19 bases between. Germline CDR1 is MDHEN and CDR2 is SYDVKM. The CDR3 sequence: CATWGGDRQNTEAFF. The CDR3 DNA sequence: TGTGCCACCTGGGGGGGAGACAGGCAGAACACTGAAGCTTTCTTT.

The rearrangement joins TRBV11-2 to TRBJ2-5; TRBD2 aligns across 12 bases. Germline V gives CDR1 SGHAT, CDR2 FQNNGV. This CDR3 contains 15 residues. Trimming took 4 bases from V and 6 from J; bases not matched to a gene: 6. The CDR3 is CASSSWTSGMKTQYF. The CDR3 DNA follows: TGTGCCAGCAGCTCCTGGACTAGCGGGATGAAGACCCAGTACTTC. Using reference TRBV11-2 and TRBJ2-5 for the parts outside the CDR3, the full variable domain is EAGVAQSPRYKIIEKRQSVAFWCNPISGHATLYWYQQILGQGPKLLIQFQNNGVVDDSQLPKDRFSAERLKGVDSTLKIQPAKLEDSAVYLCASSSWTSGMKTQYFGPGTRLLVL.

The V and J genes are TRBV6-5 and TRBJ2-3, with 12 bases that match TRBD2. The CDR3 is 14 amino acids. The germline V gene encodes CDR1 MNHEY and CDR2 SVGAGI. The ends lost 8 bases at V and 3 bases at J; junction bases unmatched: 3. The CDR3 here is CASRLAGGTDTQYF. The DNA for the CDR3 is TGTGCCAGCCGGCTAGCGGGAGGGACAGATACGCAGTATTTT.

In DNA, the CDR3 is TGTGCCAGCAGACCCTCAAGCGGGGGGGCGATAAACGGGGAGCTGTTTTTT. It translates to CASRPSSGGAINGELFF. J is TRBJ2-2 and V is TRBV7-9; 10 bases line up with TRBD2. The trim removed 6 bases at V and 7 bases at J, leaving 14 bases unmatched. Germline lookup yields CDR1 SEHNR and CDR2 FQNEAQ (reference sequence). The CDR3 sequence is 17 residues long.

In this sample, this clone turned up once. This CDR3 reads CASSISNRDTHLGGANVLTF. CDR3 DNA sequence: TGTGCCAGTAGTATATCAAACCGGGACACACACCTGGGAGGGGCCAACGTCCTGACTTTC. The rearrangement uses TRBV19 and TRBJ2-6, with a weak D call TRBD1 (6 bases). This CDR3 has 20 amino acids. Germline assignment: CDR1 LNHDA and CDR2 SQIVND (reference sequence). V shed 2 bases and J shed 4 bases, with 24 bases lying between them.

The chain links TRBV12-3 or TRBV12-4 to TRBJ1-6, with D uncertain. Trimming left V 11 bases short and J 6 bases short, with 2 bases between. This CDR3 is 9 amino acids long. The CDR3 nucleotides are TGTGCCCGTAATTCACCCCTCCACTTT. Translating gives CARNSPLHF.

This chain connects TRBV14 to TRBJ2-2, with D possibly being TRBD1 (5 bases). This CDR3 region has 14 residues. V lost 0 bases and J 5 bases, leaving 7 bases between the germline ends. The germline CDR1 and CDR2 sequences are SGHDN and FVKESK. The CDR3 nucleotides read TGTGCCAGCAGCCAAGATAGGGGAACCGGGGAGCTGTTTTTT. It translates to CASSQDRGTGELFF. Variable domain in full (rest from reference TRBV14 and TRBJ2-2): EAGVTQFPSHSVIEKGQTVTLRCDPISGHDNLYWYRRVMGKEIKFLLHFVKESKQDESGMPNNRFLAERTGGTYSTLKVQPAELEDSGVYFCASSQDRGTGELFFGEGSRLTVL.

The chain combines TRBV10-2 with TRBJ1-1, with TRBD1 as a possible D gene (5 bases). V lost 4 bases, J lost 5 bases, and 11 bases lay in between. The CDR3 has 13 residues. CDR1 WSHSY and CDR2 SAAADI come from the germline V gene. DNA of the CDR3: TGCGCCAGCAGTGCGGGGGGTCGGACTGAAGCTTTCTTT. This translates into CASSAGGRTEAFF.

The DNA for the CDR3 is TGTGCCAGCTCACCTCAGGGGCCGGACAATTCACCCCTCCACTTT. It is translated as CASSPQGPDNSPLHF. J is TRBJ1-6 and V is TRBV18; D is possibly TRBD1 (6 bases). V lost 3 bases to trimming and J lost 7 bases, with 13 bases between them. There are 15 residues in the CDR3. Germline assignment: CDR1 KGHSH and CDR2 LQKENI.

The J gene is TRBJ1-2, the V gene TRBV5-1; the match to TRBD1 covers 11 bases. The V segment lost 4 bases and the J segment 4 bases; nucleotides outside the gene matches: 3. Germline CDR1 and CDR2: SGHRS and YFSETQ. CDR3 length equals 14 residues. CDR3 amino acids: CASSTGTGGYGYTF. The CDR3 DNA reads TGCGCCAGCAGCACCGGGACAGGGGGCTATGGCTACACCTTC.

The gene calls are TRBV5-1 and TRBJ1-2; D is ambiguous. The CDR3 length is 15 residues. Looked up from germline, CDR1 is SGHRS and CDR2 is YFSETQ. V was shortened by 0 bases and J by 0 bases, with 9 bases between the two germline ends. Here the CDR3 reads CASSLAGGSNYGYTF. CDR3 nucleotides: TGCGCCAGCAGCTTGGCGGGTGGATCTAACTATGGCTACACCTTC.

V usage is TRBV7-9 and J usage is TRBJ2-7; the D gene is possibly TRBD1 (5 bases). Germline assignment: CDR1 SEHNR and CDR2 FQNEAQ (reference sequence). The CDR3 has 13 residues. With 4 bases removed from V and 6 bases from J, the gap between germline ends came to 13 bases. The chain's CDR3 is CASSSRASSEQYF. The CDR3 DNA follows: TGTGCCAGCAGCTCCAGGGCCTCCAGCGAGCAGTACTTC.

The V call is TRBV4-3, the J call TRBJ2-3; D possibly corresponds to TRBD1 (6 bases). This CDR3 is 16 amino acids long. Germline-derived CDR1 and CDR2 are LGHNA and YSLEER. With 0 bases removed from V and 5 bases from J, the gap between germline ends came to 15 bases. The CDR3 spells CASSQDGEQGRDTQYF. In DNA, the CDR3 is TGCGCCAGCAGCCAAGATGGGGAGCAGGGGAGAGATACGCAGTATTTT.

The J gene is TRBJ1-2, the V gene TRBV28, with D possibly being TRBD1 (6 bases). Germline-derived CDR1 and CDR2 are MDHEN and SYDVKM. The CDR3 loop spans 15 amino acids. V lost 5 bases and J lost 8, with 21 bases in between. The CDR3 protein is CASSLRGGTDGGYTF. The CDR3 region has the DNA TGTGCCAGCAGTCTCAGGGGTGGAACCGATGGGGGCTACACCTTC.

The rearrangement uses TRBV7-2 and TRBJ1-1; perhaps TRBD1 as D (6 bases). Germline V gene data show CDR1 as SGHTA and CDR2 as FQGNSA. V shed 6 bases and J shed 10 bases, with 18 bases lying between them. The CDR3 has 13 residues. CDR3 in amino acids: CASSPEQGRAAFF. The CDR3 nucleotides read TGTGCCAGCAGTCCCGAACAGGGTCGGGCAGCTTTCTTT.

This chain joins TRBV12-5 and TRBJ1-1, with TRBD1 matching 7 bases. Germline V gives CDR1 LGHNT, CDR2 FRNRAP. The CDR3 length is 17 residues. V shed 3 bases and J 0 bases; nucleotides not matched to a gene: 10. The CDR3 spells CASGLQRDRLMNTEAFF. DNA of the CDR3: TGTGCTAGTGGTTTACAAAGGGACAGACTCATGAACACTGAAGCTTTCTTT.

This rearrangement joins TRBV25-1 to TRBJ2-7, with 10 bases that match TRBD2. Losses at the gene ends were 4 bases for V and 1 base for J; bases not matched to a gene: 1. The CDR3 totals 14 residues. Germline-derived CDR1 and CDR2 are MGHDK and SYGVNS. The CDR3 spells CASSGGLASYEQYF. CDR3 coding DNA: TGTGCCAGCAGTGGGGGACTAGCGTCCTACGAGCAGTACTTC.

CDR3 bases: TGTGCCACCAGTGATCCAACTAGCGGGAGGGCCTCAGATGAGCAGTTCTTC. This translates into CATSDPTSGRASDEQFF. The chain is built from TRBV24-1 and TRBJ2-1; TRBD2 agrees at 13 bases. The CDR3 loop spans 17 amino acids. The ends lost 3 bases at V and 8 bases at J; junction bases unmatched: 9. Germline CDR1 KGHDR, CDR2 SFDVKD.

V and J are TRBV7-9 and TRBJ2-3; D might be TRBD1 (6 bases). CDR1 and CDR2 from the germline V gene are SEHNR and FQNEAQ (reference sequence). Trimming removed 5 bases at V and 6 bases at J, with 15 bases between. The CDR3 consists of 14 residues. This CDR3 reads CASSIQGTFDTQYF. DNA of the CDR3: TGTGCCAGCAGCATACAGGGAACATTCGATACGCAGTATTTT.

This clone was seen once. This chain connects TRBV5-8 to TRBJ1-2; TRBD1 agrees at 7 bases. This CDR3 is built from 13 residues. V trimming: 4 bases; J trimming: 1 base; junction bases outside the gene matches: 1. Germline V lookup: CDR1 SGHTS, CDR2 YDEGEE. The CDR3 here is CASSDRVNYGYTF. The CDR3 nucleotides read TGTGCCAGCAGCGACAGGGTTAACTATGGCTACACCTTC.

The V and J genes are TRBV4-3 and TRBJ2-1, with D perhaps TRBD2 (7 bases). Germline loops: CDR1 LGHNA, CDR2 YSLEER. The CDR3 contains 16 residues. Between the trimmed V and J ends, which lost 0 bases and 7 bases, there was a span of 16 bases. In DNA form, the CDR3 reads TGCGCCAGCAGCCAAGACGTGGGGGGGGGCCAAAATGAGCAGTTCTTC. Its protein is CASSQDVGGGQNEQFF.

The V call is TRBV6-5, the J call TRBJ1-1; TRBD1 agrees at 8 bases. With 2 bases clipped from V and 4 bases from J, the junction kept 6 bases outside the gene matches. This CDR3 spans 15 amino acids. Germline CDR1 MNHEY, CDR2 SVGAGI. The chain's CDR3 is CASSYRGQGPTEAFF. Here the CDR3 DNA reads TGTGCCAGCAGTTACAGAGGACAGGGCCCCACTGAAGCTTTCTTT.

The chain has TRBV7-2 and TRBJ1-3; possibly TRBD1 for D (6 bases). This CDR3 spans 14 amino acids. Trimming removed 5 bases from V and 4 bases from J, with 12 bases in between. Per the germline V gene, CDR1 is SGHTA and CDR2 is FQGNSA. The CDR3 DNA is TGTGCCAGCAGCGTTACAGGGCTAGGAAACACCATATATTTT. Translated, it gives CASSVTGLGNTIYF.

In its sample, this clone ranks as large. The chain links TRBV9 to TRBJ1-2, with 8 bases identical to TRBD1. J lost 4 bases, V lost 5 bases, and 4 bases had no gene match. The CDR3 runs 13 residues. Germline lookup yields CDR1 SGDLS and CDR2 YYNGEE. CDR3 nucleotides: TGTGCCAGCAGGGGGGACAGGATCTATGGCTACACCTTC. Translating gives CASRGDRIYGYTF.